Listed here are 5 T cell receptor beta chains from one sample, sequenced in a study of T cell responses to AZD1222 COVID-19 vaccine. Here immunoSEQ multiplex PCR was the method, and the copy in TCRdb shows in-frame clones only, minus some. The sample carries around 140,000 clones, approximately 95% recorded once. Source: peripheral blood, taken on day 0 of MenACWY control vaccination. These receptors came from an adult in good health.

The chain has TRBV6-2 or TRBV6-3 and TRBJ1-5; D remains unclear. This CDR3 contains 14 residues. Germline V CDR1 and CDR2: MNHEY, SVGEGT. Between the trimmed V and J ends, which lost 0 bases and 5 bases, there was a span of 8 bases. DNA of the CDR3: TGTGCCAGCAGTTACTCAGGGTTTGATCAGCCCCAGCATTTT. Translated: CASSYSGFDQPQHF.

The CDR3 DNA follows: TGTGCCAGCAGTTTCCCGGGCGGCCGTGGAAACACCATATATTTT. Amino acids: CASSFPGGRGNTIYF. The genes are TRBV28 and TRBJ1-3, with D uncertain. The CDR3 totals 15 residues. The V and J ends lost 3 bases and 3 bases respectively, with 12 bases between them. The germline V gene has CDR1 MDHEN and CDR2 SYDVKM.

The CDR3 DNA follows: TGTGCCAGCAGTGACGGGCGGAACTATGGCTACACCTTC. This sequence encodes CASSDGRNYGYTF. The chain employs TRBV6-4 and TRBJ1-2; D is ambiguous. There are 13 residues in the CDR3. Germline V gene lookup returns CDR1 MRHNA and CDR2 SNTAGT. The V end was cut by 2 bases, the J end by 2 bases, with 6 bases between.

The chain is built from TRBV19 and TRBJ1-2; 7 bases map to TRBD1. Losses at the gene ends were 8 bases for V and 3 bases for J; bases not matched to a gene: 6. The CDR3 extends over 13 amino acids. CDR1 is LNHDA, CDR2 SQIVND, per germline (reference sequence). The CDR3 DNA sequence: TGTGCCAGTTCTCAGGGGGAAGACTATGGCTACACCTTC. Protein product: CASSQGEDYGYTF. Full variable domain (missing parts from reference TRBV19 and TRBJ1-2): DGGITQSPKYLFRKEGQNVTLSCEQNLNHDAMYWYRQDPGQGLRLIYYSQIVNDFQKGDIAEGYSVSREKKESFPLTVTSAQKNPTAFYLCASSQGEDYGYTFGSGTRLTVV.

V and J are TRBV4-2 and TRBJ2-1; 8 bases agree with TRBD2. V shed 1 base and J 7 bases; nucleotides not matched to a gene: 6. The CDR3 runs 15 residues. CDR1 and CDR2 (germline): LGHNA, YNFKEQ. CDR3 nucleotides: TGTGCCAGCAGCCAAGTTGCCGGGAGGGGGAATGAGCAGTTCTTC. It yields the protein CASSQVAGRGNEQFF.